The rows below give T cell receptor beta chains drawn from one sample of a study of cytomegalovirus exposure and HLA in healthy donors. Clones were sequenced by immunoSEQ multiplex PCR, and TCRdb holds only the in-frame ones, with some missing. This sample's table has some 180,000 clones. Sequencing was performed on PBMCs. Receptor source: a man aged 30 to 39 in good health and CMV-seronegative. Both conserved end residues are part of each CDR3. Fields, in order: D gene, J gene, V gene, CDR3 length, CDR3 protein. D genes are given only for firm matches.

d_gene: .
j_gene: TRBJ1-1
v_gene: TRBV30
len: 13
CDR3aa: CAWTWPGGTEAFF

d_gene: .
j_gene: TRBJ1-1
v_gene: TRBV12-5
len: 16
CDR3aa: CASGLVLGRKGTEAFF

d_gene: TRBD2
j_gene: TRBJ2-5
v_gene: TRBV9
len: 17
CDR3aa: CASSGRLAGGVGETQYF

d_gene: .
j_gene: TRBJ1-3
v_gene: TRBV2
len: 14
CDR3aa: CASSQQGTGNTIYF

d_gene: TRBD1
j_gene: TRBJ1-2
v_gene: TRBV6-5
len: 14
CDR3aa: CASSRDRGNYGYTF

d_gene: .
j_gene: TRBJ1-4
v_gene: TRBV27
len: 19
CDR3aa: CASSLRWAGKTQGGEKLFF

d_gene: TRBD1
j_gene: TRBJ2-1
v_gene: TRBV11-2
len: 13
CDR3aa: CASSSTGGGEQFF

d_gene: .
j_gene: TRBJ2-7
v_gene: TRBV29-1
len: 14
CDR3aa: CSVEWSGLGYEQYF

d_gene: TRBD1
j_gene: TRBJ1-1
v_gene: TRBV28
len: 14
CDR3aa: CASSTTGENTEAFF

d_gene: .
j_gene: TRBJ1-4
v_gene: TRBV5-4
len: 15
CDR3aa: CASSVLLGANEKLFF

d_gene: TRBD1
j_gene: TRBJ2-2
v_gene: TRBV7-9
len: 16
CDR3aa: CASSLTGTAPGGELFF

d_gene: .
j_gene: TRBJ2-1
v_gene: TRBV5-5
len: 17
CDR3aa: CASSSSLAGANYNEQFF

d_gene: .
j_gene: TRBJ2-7
v_gene: TRBV29-1
len: 14
CDR3aa: CSVESRGPSYEQYF

d_gene: TRBD1
j_gene: TRBJ2-3
v_gene: TRBV5-8
len: 14
CDR3aa: CASSWGQGTDTQYF

d_gene: TRBD1
j_gene: TRBJ2-4
v_gene: TRBV6-5
len: 15
CDR3aa: CASSLTGLAKNIQYF

d_gene: .
j_gene: .
v_gene: TRBV30
len: 11
CDR3aa: CAWTHSYEQYF

d_gene: .
j_gene: TRBJ1-2
v_gene: TRBV11-2
len: 15
CDR3aa: CASSSYDIVNYGYTF

d_gene: .
j_gene: TRBJ1-5
v_gene: TRBV9
len: 16
CDR3aa: CASSPGGGALNQPQHF

d_gene: .
j_gene: TRBJ2-2
v_gene: TRBV4-2
len: 15
CDR3aa: CASSHPGDNTGELFF

d_gene: .
j_gene: TRBJ1-1
v_gene: TRBV5-4
len: 13
CDR3aa: CASSLYMNTEAFF

d_gene: .
j_gene: TRBJ1-5
v_gene: TRBV6-5
len: 14
CDR3aa: CASSPDSSNQPQHF

d_gene: TRBD1
j_gene: TRBJ1-1
v_gene: TRBV5-8
len: 14
CDR3aa: CASSLGGQGTEAFF

d_gene: .
j_gene: TRBJ2-7
v_gene: TRBV28
len: 13
CDR3aa: CASSLERWYEQYF

d_gene: TRBD1
j_gene: TRBJ2-7
v_gene: TRBV19
len: 15
CDR3aa: CASSIPGQGKSEQYF

d_gene: TRBD1
j_gene: TRBJ1-2
v_gene: TRBV6-5
len: 15
CDR3aa: CASSPEGALIFGYTF

d_gene: TRBD1
j_gene: TRBJ2-7
v_gene: TRBV27
len: 13
CDR3aa: CASSRTGSYEQYF

d_gene: .
j_gene: TRBJ1-1
v_gene: TRBV5-1
len: 13
CDR3aa: CASSSTQTTEAFF

d_gene: TRBD2
j_gene: TRBJ2-7
v_gene: TRBV4-1
len: 17
CDR3aa: CASSQVGLAGGVGEQYF

d_gene: .
j_gene: TRBJ2-1
v_gene: TRBV18
len: 13
CDR3aa: CASHQSGVDEQFF

d_gene: TRBD2
j_gene: TRBJ2-7
v_gene: TRBV6-5
len: 16
CDR3aa: CASSYGTSGKYYEQYF

d_gene: .
j_gene: TRBJ1-2
v_gene: TRBV14
len: 13
CDR3aa: CASSPGTSYGYTF

d_gene: TRBD1
j_gene: TRBJ2-1
v_gene: TRBV5-8
len: 15
CDR3aa: CASSQTGAGYNEQFF

d_gene: TRBD2
j_gene: TRBJ2-2
v_gene: TRBV7-8
len: 18
CDR3aa: CASSLGLAGPVATGELFF

d_gene: TRBD2
j_gene: TRBJ2-7
v_gene: TRBV11-1
len: 17
CDR3aa: CASVPSQTSGVPYEQYF

d_gene: TRBD1
j_gene: .
v_gene: TRBV10-3
len: 14
CDR3aa: CAIRGTGSSYEQYF

d_gene: .
j_gene: TRBJ2-7
v_gene: TRBV28
len: 13
CDR3aa: CASRNGHLYEQYF

d_gene: .
j_gene: TRBJ1-4
v_gene: TRBV7-9
len: 12
CDR3aa: CASSLVRGRLFF

d_gene: .
j_gene: TRBJ2-7
v_gene: TRBV5-1
len: 14
CDR3aa: CASSFTGDSYEQYF

d_gene: TRBD2
j_gene: TRBJ2-5
v_gene: TRBV19
len: 16
CDR3aa: CASSSLAGVPQETQYF

d_gene: .
j_gene: TRBJ1-5
v_gene: TRBV4-1
len: 16
CDR3aa: CASSQRTVLSNQPQHF

d_gene: .
j_gene: TRBJ1-2
v_gene: TRBV6-1
len: 13
CDR3aa: CASSEDPRGGYTF

d_gene: TRBD1
j_gene: TRBJ1-2
v_gene: TRBV9
len: 14
CDR3aa: CASSAGQGLYGYTF

d_gene: .
j_gene: TRBJ1-5
v_gene: TRBV2
len: 16
CDR3aa: CASSEAGGGYGQPQHF

d_gene: .
j_gene: TRBJ1-5
v_gene: TRBV6-1
len: 15
CDR3aa: CASSLSDYGNQPQHF

d_gene: .
j_gene: TRBJ2-7
v_gene: TRBV28
len: 14
CDR3aa: CASSTIQGSREQYF

d_gene: TRBD2
j_gene: TRBJ2-1
v_gene: TRBV7-9
len: 14
CDR3aa: CASSSRTSSDEQFF

d_gene: TRBD1
j_gene: TRBJ2-1
v_gene: TRBV30
len: 15
CDR3aa: CARDTGTGHSNEQFF

d_gene: TRBD1
j_gene: TRBJ1-6
v_gene: TRBV27
len: 14
CDR3aa: CASSWNRGRSPLHF

d_gene: .
j_gene: TRBJ1-3
v_gene: TRBV27
len: 14
CDR3aa: CASSFQGSGNTIYF

d_gene: TRBD1
j_gene: TRBJ2-7
v_gene: TRBV5-1
len: 15
CDR3aa: CASSRGTGDPYEQYF